This T cell receptor (beta chain) comes out of a study of cytomegalovirus exposure and HLA in healthy donors. The V gene lost 3 bases and the J gene lost 5 bases, with 8 bases spanning the gap. This CDR3 region has 14 residues. Germline loops: CDR1 MDHEN, CDR2 SYDVKM. Concerning this clone: Its antigen is unknown.

Findings and caveats of the study: Later analysis showed most CMV-associated TCR beta chains appearing HLA-restricted.

Amplification used 60 Vbeta primers and 13 Jbeta primers. The table came from immunoSEQ multiplex PCR; TCRdb's copy has only in-frame clones and leaves some out. The sample has more than 110,000 clones; roughly four fifths are singletons. Material: PBMCs. The V call is TRBV28, the J call TRBJ1-6, with D hard to call. The origin of this receptor is a man younger than 40 in good health and CMV-seropositive. The CDR3 sequence: CASSFYGNNSPLHF. The DNA for the CDR3 is TGTGCCAGCAGTTTCTACGGGAATAATTCACCCCTCCACTTT. Full variable domain (rest looked up from reference TRBV28 and TRBJ1-6): DVKVTQSSRYLVKRTGEKVFLECVQDMDHENMFWYRQDPGLGLRLIYFSYDVKMKEKGDIPEGYSVSREKKERFSLILESASTNQTSMYLCASSFYGNNSPLHFGNGTRLTVT.